The sequence of this T cell receptor (beta chain) was determined in a study of regulatory T cells in long-lasting Graves disease. This clonotype was seen many times. With iRepertoire HTBI primers and Arm-PCR of CDR3 regions, TCR beta libraries were built. TCRdb analysed the multiplex PCR reads with MiXCR anew, one entry per CDR3 protein. The sample records roughly 560,000 distinct CDR3 sequences, approximately 16% being singletons. Time point of the sample: newly diagnosed GD, antithyroid drugs for less than 3 months. Extracted RNA from PBMCs served as the source of the TCR library. These data also formed part of another study, on T cells in Graves' hyperthyroidism and ophthalmopathy.

The sample was peripheral blood mononuclear cells (PBMCs), taken at new diagnosis, from a patient treated with antithyroid drugs. This clonotype was obtained from a woman aged 35-60 years with Graves disease.

The CDR3 DNA is TGTGCCAGCAGCCAAGACTGGTCGGGAAGCCAGTTCTTC. It yields the protein CASSQDWSGSQFF. J is TRBJ2-1 and V is TRBV3-1; D perhaps matches TRBD2 (5 bases). Germline CDR1 is LGHDT and CDR2 is YNNKEL (reference sequence). CDR3 size: 13 residues. V was shortened by 0 bases and J by 13 bases, with 13 bases between the two germline ends.